This T cell receptor (beta chain) derives from a study of control samples from healthy donors and cancer patients. TCRdb's copy holds only in-frame clones and misses some; the assay was immunoSEQ multiplex PCR. The sample lists approximately 71,000 clones, roughly 91% seen once, with 15% to 20% in the top ten. This CDR3 is 14 amino acids long. V shed 3 bases and J shed 0 bases, with 9 bases lying between them. In germline, CDR1 is SGHRS, CDR2 YFSETQ. The source is a man aged 55 to 69 with lung cancer. The chain uses TRBV5-1 and TRBJ1-2; tentatively, D is TRBD1 (6 bases). The sequencing input was PBMCs. The CDR3 DNA is TGCGCCAGCAGCTCCGGGACAACTAACTATGGCTACACCTTC. This codes for CASSSGTTNYGYTF.